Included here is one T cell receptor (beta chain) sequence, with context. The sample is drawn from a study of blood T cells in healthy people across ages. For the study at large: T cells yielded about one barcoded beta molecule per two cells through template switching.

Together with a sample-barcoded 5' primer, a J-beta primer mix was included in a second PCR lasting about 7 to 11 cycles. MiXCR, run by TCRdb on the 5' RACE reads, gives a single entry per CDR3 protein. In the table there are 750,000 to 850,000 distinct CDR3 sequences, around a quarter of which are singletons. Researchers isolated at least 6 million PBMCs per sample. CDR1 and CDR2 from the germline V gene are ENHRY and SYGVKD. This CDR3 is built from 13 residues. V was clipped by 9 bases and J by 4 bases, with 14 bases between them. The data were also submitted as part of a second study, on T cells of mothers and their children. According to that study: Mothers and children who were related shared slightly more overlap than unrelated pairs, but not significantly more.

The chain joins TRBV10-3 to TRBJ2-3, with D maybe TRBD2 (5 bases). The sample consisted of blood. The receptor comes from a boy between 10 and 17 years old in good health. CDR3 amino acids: CAILSGFSDTQYF. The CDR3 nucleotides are TGTGCCATTCTTTCGGGGTTTTCAGATACGCAGTATTTT.